Below, 11 T cell receptor beta chains from the same sample are listed, as sequenced in a study of cytomegalovirus exposure and HLA in healthy donors. PCR was performed using 60 Vbeta and 13 Jbeta primers. Produced via immunoSEQ multiplex PCR; TCRdb's table is partial and in-frame only. The data show 130,000 to 150,000 clones, with roughly three quarters seen just once and more than 3% held by the top ten. The sample comprised PBMCs. These receptors were obtained from a man aged 18 to 30 in good health and CMV-seronegative.

The chain combines TRBV5-1 with TRBJ2-5; 9 nucleotides line up with TRBD1. Trimming at V came to 0 bases and at J to 4 bases, leaving 7 bases not matched to a gene. Germline V gives CDR1 SGHRS, CDR2 YFSETQ. This CDR3 is built from 16 residues. The DNA for the CDR3 is TGCGCCAGCAGCTTGGGACAGGGGGACGGTGGAGAGACCCAGTACTTC. Its translation: CASSLGQGDGGETQYF. Complete variable domain (other parts from reference TRBV5-1 and TRBJ2-5): KAGVTQTPRYLIKTRGQQVTLSCSPISGHRSVSWYQQTPGQGLQFLFEYFSETQRNKGNFPGRFSGRQFSNSRSEMNVSTLELGDSALYLCASSLGQGDGGETQYFGPGTRLLVL.

This chain links TRBV19 with TRBJ2-7; the match to TRBD1 covers 7 bases. The CDR3 has 15 amino acids. V was pared by 0 bases and J by 3 bases, with 5 bases of the junction left unmatched. Per germline, CDR1 LNHDA and CDR2 SQIVND (reference sequence). CDR3 sequence: CASSIEQGTYYEQYF. CDR3 nucleotide sequence: TGTGCCAGTAGTATAGAACAGGGGACCTACTACGAGCAGTACTTC. Using reference TRBV19 and TRBJ2-7 for the parts outside the CDR3, the full variable domain is DGGITQSPKYLFRKEGQNVTLSCEQNLNHDAMYWYRQDPGQGLRLIYYSQIVNDFQKGDIAEGYSVSREKKESFPLTVTSAQKNPTAFYLCASSIEQGTYYEQYFGPGTRLTVT.

The chain has TRBV13 and TRBJ1-1; possibly TRBD1 for D (5 bases). Germline CDR1 is PRHDT and CDR2 is FYEKMQ (reference sequence). V lost 3 bases to trimming and J lost 6 bases, with 11 bases between them. The CDR3 covers 13 residues. The chain's CDR3 is CASSFGRGAEAFF. The CDR3 region has the DNA TGTGCCAGCAGCTTTGGCCGGGGGGCTGAAGCTTTCTTT.

Comments on this clone: The junction shows a germline mismatch at one end, possibly a read error. The gene calls are TRBV28 and TRBJ2-3; possibly TRBD1 for D (6 bases). The CDR3 runs 14 residues. Germline loops: CDR1 MDHEN, CDR2 SYDVKM. The CDR3 bases are TGTGCCAGCAGTCCAACAGGGAGCACAGATGCGCAGTATTTT. Amino acids: CASSPTGSTDAQYF.

The chain is built from TRBV6-1 and TRBJ2-7; no definite D call. The germline gives CDR1 MNHNS, CDR2 SASEGT. The CDR3 runs to 15 residues. Trimming removed 0 bases at V and 0 bases at J, with 9 bases between. This CDR3 reads CASSEALMVSYEQYF. CDR3 coding DNA: TGTGCCAGCAGTGAAGCGCTAATGGTCTCCTACGAGCAGTACTTC.

The CDR3, as DNA: TGTGCCAGCAGCTTTGGGGGACAGGACGGAACCTACGAGCAGTACTTC. This sequence encodes CASSFGGQDGTYEQYF. The rearrangement links TRBV11-3 to TRBJ2-7, with 8 nucleotides matching TRBD1. This CDR3 spans 16 amino acids. J was trimmed by 2 bases and V by 3 bases; bases with no gene match: 9. Germline CDR1 SGHNT, CDR2 YENEEA.

This clone has more than one count but fewer than ten. This chain uses TRBV6-5 with TRBJ1-1; no clear D gene. The CDR3 has 15 residues. CDR1 is MNHEY, CDR2 SVGAGI, per germline. The V and J ends lost 4 bases and 1 base respectively, with 13 bases between them. CDR3 nucleotide sequence: TGTGCCAGCAGTTCTACCCGACACAGGAACACTGAAGCTTTCTTT. Encoded protein: CASSSTRHRNTEAFF.

In this sample, this clone turned up a few times. The rearrangement links TRBV2 to TRBJ1-1, with TRBD1 matching 8 bases. CDR1 and CDR2 (germline): SNHLY, FYNNEI. The CDR3 length is 14 residues. Germline trimming cut 7 bases from V and 0 bases from J; bases unmatched to any gene: 4. Here the CDR3 reads CASTGGPLNTEAFF. DNA for the CDR3: TGTGCCAGCACAGGGGGCCCTTTGAACACTGAAGCTTTCTTT.

The table lists this clone with a count of one. The rearrangement links TRBV5-5 to TRBJ2-5, with D possibly TRBD2 on 7 matching bases. The V end was cut by 7 bases, the J end by 4 bases, with 20 bases between. Per the germline V gene, CDR1 is SGHKS and CDR2 is YYEKEE (reference sequence). The CDR3 is made up of 15 amino acids. The CDR3 here is CASWRGGRDIETQYF. CDR3 nucleotide sequence: TGTGCCAGCTGGAGGGGGGGGAGGGACATAGAGACCCAGTACTTC.

This chain links TRBV5-6 with TRBJ1-2; D remains unclear. V lost 2 bases to trimming and J lost 0 bases, with 14 bases between them. CDR3 length equals 16 residues. Germline values: CDR1 SGHDT, CDR2 YYEEEE. The CDR3 nucleotides read TGTGCCAGCAGCTTCTTGCTGAGGCGAGCTAACTATGGCTACACCTTC. Amino acids: CASSFLLRRANYGYTF.

The rearrangement joins TRBV5-4 to TRBJ1-2; weak D call: TRBD1 (5 bases). Per germline, CDR1 SGHNT and CDR2 YYREEE (reference sequence). The V and J ends lost 6 bases and 2 bases respectively, with 20 bases between them. The CDR3 covers 16 residues. The CDR3 nucleotides are TGTGCCAGCACCCTTGTTACGGGGGTCCGGAACTATGGCTACACCTTC. Its translation: CASTLVTGVRNYGYTF.